The clone carrying this T cell receptor beta chain was seen a handful of times. Using its own MiXCR run on the RT-PCR reads, TCRdb lists one record per CDR3 protein. The sample lists about a million distinct CDR3 sequences; more than 15% were seen once. This sample was taken from a study of patients and donors after allogeneic stem cell transplantation. Germline lookup yields CDR1 DFQATT and CDR2 SNEGSKA (reference sequence). This CDR3 spans 13 amino acids. The V gene lost 2 bases and the J gene lost 4 bases, with 9 bases spanning the gap. The sample consisted of blood, either unsorted or a sorted T cell fraction (not recorded which). This sequence joins TRBV20-1 and TRBJ1-5, with D unclear. The source of this sequence is a human donor who was either an allogeneic HSCT recipient or a stem cell or donor lymphocyte infusion donor (not recorded which). It is not recorded whose cells these are; they may come from a transplant donor. The CDR3 reads CSARLEWNQPQHF. CDR3 nucleotide sequence: TGCAGTGCTAGACTTGAATGGAATCAGCCCCAGCATTTT.